In this sample, the clone carrying this TCR beta chain turned up many times. Its antigen is still unknown. The CDR3 end falls 3 residues outside the read, so it is completed with the germline J gene. Germline lookup yields CDR1 SGHVS and CDR2 FQNEAQ. V dropped 3 bases and J dropped 0; count of bases not matched to a gene: 10. This CDR3 has 17 amino acids. These data are taken from a study of T cell clonality in common variable immunodeficiency. Study-wide results and limits: What drives increased CVID clonality needs T cell subpopulation sequencing.

This table comes from immunoSEQ multiplex PCR, and its TCRdb copy is limited to in-frame clones, with some not included. Observed in the sample are about 52,000 clones, none of them singletons. The material sequenced was peripheral blood mononuclear cells. This sequence was found in a person aged 18-69 years in good health. V gene TRBV7-8 combines with J gene TRBJ2-7, with 8 bases aligning to TRBD1. The covered CDR3 bases are TGTGCCAGCAGCTTCCCCCGGACAGGGCGTTACTCCTACGAG. Its protein product is CASSFPRTGRYSYE. Given in full, the CDR3 is CASSFPRTGRYSYEQYF.